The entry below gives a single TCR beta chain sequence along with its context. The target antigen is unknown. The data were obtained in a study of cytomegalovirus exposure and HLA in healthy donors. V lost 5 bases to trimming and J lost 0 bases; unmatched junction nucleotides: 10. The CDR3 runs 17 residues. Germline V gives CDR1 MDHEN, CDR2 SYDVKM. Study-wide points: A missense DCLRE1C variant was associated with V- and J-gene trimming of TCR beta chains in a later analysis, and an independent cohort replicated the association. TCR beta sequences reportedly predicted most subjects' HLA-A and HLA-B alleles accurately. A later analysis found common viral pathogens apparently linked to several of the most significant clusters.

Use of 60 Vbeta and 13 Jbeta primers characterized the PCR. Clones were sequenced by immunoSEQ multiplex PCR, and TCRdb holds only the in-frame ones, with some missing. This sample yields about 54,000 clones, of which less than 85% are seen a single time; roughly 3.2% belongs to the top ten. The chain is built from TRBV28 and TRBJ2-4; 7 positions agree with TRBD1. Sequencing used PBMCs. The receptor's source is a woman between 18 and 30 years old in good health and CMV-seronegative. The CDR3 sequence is CASSQLYRGLAKNIQYF. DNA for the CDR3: TGTGCCAGCAGTCAACTCTACAGGGGATTAGCCAAAAACATTCAGTACTTC.